The 29 T cell receptor beta chains listed next were all sequenced from one sample in a study of blood T cell repertoires in COVID-19. Method: immunoSEQ multiplex PCR; TCRdb's copy keeps in-frame clones and lacks some. The table shows roughly 150,000 clones, with around four fifths occurring only once. The sequenced material came from peripheral blood. The receptor source for this set is a woman of 80 years or more with COVID-19, enrolled during active disease.

This chain links TRBV5-4 with TRBJ2-7, with D hard to call. This CDR3 has 14 amino acids. The germline V and J ends were trimmed by 3 bases and 1 base, with 11 bases remaining between them. Germline values: CDR1 SGHNT, CDR2 YYREEE (reference sequence). CDR3: CASSSGGRSYEQYF. The CDR3 DNA reads as TGTGCCAGCAGCTCCGGCGGTCGATCCTACGAGCAGTACTTC.

This chain connects TRBV11-2 to TRBJ1-2; TRBD1 matches at 7 bases. Germline values: CDR1 SGHAT, CDR2 FQNNGV. V dropped 4 bases and J dropped 6; count of bases not matched to a gene: 5. This CDR3 region has 13 residues. CDR3 region: CASSYAGGNGYTF. CDR3 coding DNA: TGTGCCAGCAGCTACGCAGGGGGGAATGGCTACACCTTC.

The gene calls are TRBV3-1 (or the pseudogene TRBV3-2) and TRBJ1-1, with a possible D match to TRBD1 (5 bases). Germline values: CDR1 LGHDT, CDR2 YNNKEL (reference sequence). The CDR3 length is 13 residues. The V end lost 5 bases, the J end lost 3 bases, and 10 bases lay between the germline ends. CDR3: CASSLGRDTEAFF. CDR3 sequence (DNA): TGTGCCAGCAGCTTGGGGCGCGACACTGAAGCTTTCTTT.

CDR3 DNA: TGTGCCAGCAGCTGGAGGGAAAGCTATAGCAATCAGCCCCAGCATTTT. This codes for CASSWRESYSNQPQHF. The V gene is TRBV7-8, the J gene TRBJ1-5; D remains unclear. The CDR3 consists of 16 residues. Trimming shortened V by 4 bases and J by 0 bases, and 13 bases separated the two germline ends. Germline CDR1 and CDR2: SGHVS and FQNEAQ.

The chain recombines TRBV28 with TRBJ2-3; 7 nucleotides line up with TRBD2. The ends lost 3 bases at V and 3 bases at J; junction bases unmatched: 9. Germline assignment: CDR1 MDHEN and CDR2 SYDVKM. The CDR3 covers 16 residues. The CDR3 protein is CASSLDPGGHTDTQYF. DNA of the CDR3: TGTGCCAGCAGTTTGGATCCGGGAGGCCATACAGATACGCAGTATTTT.

The V and J genes are TRBV5-4 and TRBJ1-2, with 7 positions matching TRBD1. Per germline, CDR1 SGHNT and CDR2 YYREEE (reference sequence). V lost 4 bases and J lost 2; bases outside the gene matches: 8. The length of the CDR3 is 15 residues. DNA for the CDR3: TGTGCCAGCAGCAACAGACAGGGAGGCAACTATGGCTACACCTTC. Amino acids: CASSNRQGGNYGYTF. Filled out from reference TRBV5-4 and TRBJ1-2, the complete variable domain reads ETGVTQSPTHLIKTRGQQVTLRCSSQSGHNTVSWYQQALGQGPQFIFQYYREEENGRGNFPPRFSGLQFPNYSSELNVNALELDDSALYLCASSNRQGGNYGYTFGSGTRLTVV.

J is TRBJ2-7 and V is TRBV7-2; 9 bases map to TRBD1. The CDR3 contains 15 residues. Germline assignment: CDR1 SGHTA and CDR2 FQGNSA. V shed 5 bases, J shed 3 bases, and the junction held 8 bases outside the gene matches. This chain's CDR3 is CASSTEDRGIYEQYF. The CDR3 nucleotides read TGTGCCAGCAGCACAGAGGACAGGGGTATCTACGAGCAGTACTTC.

V usage is TRBV13 and J usage is TRBJ2-7; possibly TRBD1 for D (6 bases). The V and J ends lost 8 bases and 2 bases respectively, with 22 bases between them. The CDR3 runs 16 residues. Germline V gene lookup returns CDR1 PRHDT and CDR2 FYEKMQ (reference sequence). CDR3 nucleotides: TGTGCCAGCGGACGCCCCCGGGACACGAGTGCCTACGAGCAGTACTTC. Its protein is CASGRPRDTSAYEQYF.

The V and J genes are TRBV27 and TRBJ1-6; 7 nucleotides match TRBD1. CDR1 MNHEY and CDR2 SMNVEV come from the germline V gene (reference sequence). The length of the CDR3 is 20 residues. The junction had 19 bases not matched to a gene; V was cut back by 6 bases and J by 2 bases. The CDR3: CASSLLSPTGNEAYNSPLHF. The CDR3 DNA follows: TGTGCCAGCAGCCTTCTCTCCCCGACAGGGAATGAAGCCTATAATTCACCCCTCCACTTT.

This clone was recorded a few times. V gene TRBV5-1 combines with J gene TRBJ1-3; 7 bases are shared with TRBD1. CDR1 and CDR2 (germline): SGHRS, YFSETQ. The CDR3 is made up of 13 amino acids. V trimming: 5 bases; J trimming: 4 bases; junction bases outside the gene matches: 3. The CDR3 protein is CASRPGQGNTIYF. The DNA of the CDR3 is TGCGCCAGCAGACCGGGACAGGGAAACACCATATATTTT.

There are a few counts of this clone. V usage is TRBV7-2 and J usage is TRBJ2-7; D is ambiguous. V lost 5 bases and J 3 bases, leaving 14 bases between the germline ends. The length of the CDR3 is 14 residues. Germline CDR1 SGHTA, CDR2 FQGNSA. This CDR3 reads CASSPLGWNYEQYF. The CDR3 coding sequence is TGTGCCAGCAGCCCCCTCGGGTGGAACTACGAGCAGTACTTC.

The chain carries TRBV11-3 and TRBJ2-7; D may be TRBD1 (5 bases). Germline V gene sequence: CDR1 SGHNT, CDR2 YENEEA. The CDR3 runs to 13 residues. Trimming shortened V by 8 bases and J by 6 bases, and 17 bases separated the two germline ends. The CDR3 spells CASSQVQGSEQYF. CDR3 coding DNA: TGTGCCAGCTCCCAGGTTCAGGGTTCCGAGCAGTACTTC.

This clone came up once. The gene calls are TRBV4-1 and TRBJ2-3, with a weak D call TRBD2 (6 bases). The CDR3 is made up of 15 amino acids. The ends were cut back, 4 bases at V and 3 bases at J, with 14 bases in the middle. Germline V gene lookup returns CDR1 MGHRA and CDR2 YSYEKL. The CDR3 protein is CASSPRRGLTDTQYF. CDR3 bases: TGCGCCAGCAGCCCTAGGAGGGGCCTAACAGATACGCAGTATTTT.

V is TRBV27 and J is TRBJ2-3; D may be TRBD2 (5 bases). Per germline, CDR1 MNHEY and CDR2 SMNVEV (reference sequence). V was clipped by 6 bases and J by 2 bases, with 21 bases between them. The CDR3 is 17 residues long. CDR3 in DNA: TGTGCCAGCAGCCGTACTCTAGCTCCCAAAGACACAGATACGCAGTATTTT. Amino acid sequence: CASSRTLAPKDTDTQYF.

This clone has more than one count but fewer than ten. The rearrangement links TRBV29-1 to TRBJ1-2, with D possibly being TRBD1 (6 bases). V shed 4 bases and J shed 8 bases, with 26 bases lying between them. The germline V gene encodes CDR1 SQVTM and CDR2 ANQGSEA. The CDR3 spans 16 residues. In DNA form, the CDR3 reads TGCAGCGTTGCGGGGGGGCCAGGTCGAGGTCCTAGCGGCTACACCTTC. Translating it yields CSVAGGPGRGPSGYTF.

This chain links TRBV7-3 with TRBJ2-2; D remains ambiguous. CDR1 SGHTA and CDR2 FQGTGA come from the germline V gene. The V and J ends lost 5 bases and 1 base respectively, with 5 bases between them. The CDR3 has 13 residues. In DNA, the CDR3 is TGTGCCAGCAGCCGACAGAACACCGGGGAGCTGTTTTTT. Encoded protein: CASSRQNTGELFF.

This clone showed up just a few times. The chain has TRBV18 and TRBJ1-1; 8 bases fit TRBD1. This CDR3 is built from 15 residues. Germline loops: CDR1 KGHSH, CDR2 LQKENI. V was clipped by 3 bases and J by 3 bases; unmatched bases: 6. CDR3 protein: CASSPSGGADTEAFF. In DNA form, the CDR3 reads TGTGCCAGCTCACCTTCAGGGGGCGCGGACACTGAAGCTTTCTTT.

About this clone: The same CDR3 is also encoded by other DNA sequences in this sample. The rearrangement joins TRBV5-6 to TRBJ2-5; 11 positions agree with TRBD2. Germline V lookup: CDR1 SGHDT, CDR2 YYEEEE. J was trimmed by 5 bases and V by 2 bases; bases with no gene match: 5. The CDR3 is 15 amino acids. The DNA for the CDR3 is TGTGCCAGCAGCTTACTAGCGGGAGACGGGGAGACCCAGTACTTC. Translating it yields CASSLLAGDGETQYF.

The rearrangement uses TRBV19 and TRBJ1-2; D gene uncertain. The ends were cut back, 5 bases at V and 2 bases at J, with 15 bases in the middle. Germline V gives CDR1 LNHDA, CDR2 SQIVND (reference sequence). This CDR3 has 15 amino acids. The CDR3 DNA reads as TGTGCCAGTAGTCCCTTTGTGGGAGGAAACTATGGCTACACCTTC. This gives the protein CASSPFVGGNYGYTF.

This clone was detected only once. The V and J genes are TRBV13 and TRBJ1-6; possibly TRBD1 for D (6 bases). Between the trimmed V and J ends, which lost 5 bases and 10 bases, there was a span of 15 bases. Per the germline V gene, CDR1 is PRHDT and CDR2 is FYEKMQ (reference sequence). The CDR3 covers 14 residues. The CDR3 coding sequence is TGTGCCAGCAGCCAGACAGGAAGGACATCACCCCTCCACTTT. It specifies CASSQTGRTSPLHF.

V is TRBV6-5 and J is TRBJ2-3, with D possibly being TRBD1 (6 bases). V was trimmed by 8 bases and J by 6 bases, leaving 12 bases between them. This CDR3 comprises 12 residues. Germline lookup yields CDR1 MNHEY and CDR2 SVGAGI. The CDR3 sequence: CASRTESDTQYF. The CDR3 DNA sequence: TGTGCCAGCCGGACAGAGAGTGATACGCAGTATTTT.

The V call is TRBV7-9, the J call TRBJ2-1; 8 bases align to TRBD2. The CDR3 is 15 amino acids. The junction had 7 bases not matched to a gene; V was cut back by 4 bases and J by 5 bases. Germline CDR1 is SEHNR and CDR2 is FQNEAQ (reference sequence). The CDR3 protein is CASSYGRGGNNEQFF. For the CDR3, the DNA is TGTGCCAGCAGCTACGGACGGGGGGGTAACAATGAGCAGTTCTTC.

The chain joins TRBV27 to TRBJ2-7, with D maybe TRBD2 (6 bases). The CDR3 is made up of 14 amino acids. The germline V and J ends were trimmed by 2 bases and 4 bases, with 12 bases remaining between them. The V gene's germline CDR1 is MNHEY and CDR2 SMNVEV (reference sequence). CDR3 coding DNA: TGTGCCAGCAGTTTAAAGGGGCTAGCGTACGAGCAGTACTTC. It is translated as CASSLKGLAYEQYF.

The J gene is TRBJ2-1, the V gene TRBV20-1; tentative D call: TRBD2 (7 bases). This CDR3 is built from 14 residues. The germline CDR1 and CDR2 sequences are DFQATT and SNEGSKA (reference sequence). V lost 3 bases to trimming and J lost 7 bases, with 16 bases between them. The CDR3 sequence: CSASRGGPPNEQFF. For the CDR3, the DNA is TGCAGTGCTAGTAGGGGGGGCCCCCCGAATGAGCAGTTCTTC.

The genes are TRBV5-1 and TRBJ2-2, with unresolved D. V lost 4 bases and J lost 5, with 12 bases in between. The germline CDR1 and CDR2 sequences are SGHRS and YFSETQ. The CDR3 extends over 14 amino acids. CDR3 in DNA: TGCGCCAGCAGCCGGAGAGTCGAGACCGGGGAGCTGTTTTTT. Translated: CASSRRVETGELFF.

The chain employs TRBV6-1 and TRBJ2-7; no reliable D call. Between the trimmed V and J ends, which lost 2 bases and 6 bases, there was a span of 11 bases. The length of the CDR3 is 13 residues. Germline V gene sequence: CDR1 MNHNS, CDR2 SASEGT. The CDR3 protein is CASSEFSASEQYF. The CDR3 nucleotides are TGTGCCAGCAGTGAATTTTCAGCGAGCGAGCAGTACTTC.

V usage is TRBV18 and J usage is TRBJ1-5, with D possibly matching TRBD1 (5 bases). Germline-derived CDR1 and CDR2 are KGHSH and LQKENI. This CDR3 contains 14 residues. V was trimmed by 0 bases and J by 6 bases, leaving 9 bases between them. CDR3 sequence (DNA): TGTGCCAGCTCACCACCGGGGGGAATTCAGCCCCAGCATTTT. Amino acid sequence: CASSPPGGIQPQHF.

V is TRBV2 and J is TRBJ2-7, with 13 bases that match TRBD2. CDR1 is SNHLY and CDR2 is FYNNEI in the germline V gene. V gave up 5 bases and J gave up 2 bases; unmatched junction bases: 0. This CDR3 has 14 residues. The DNA of the CDR3 is TGTGCCAGCAGTACTAGCGGGGGGGCCTACGAGCAGTACTTC. Encoded protein: CASSTSGGAYEQYF. Complete variable domain (other parts from reference TRBV2 and TRBJ2-7): EPEVTQTPSHQVTQMGQEVILRCVPISNHLYFYWYRQILGQKVEFLVSFYNNEISEKSEIFDDQFSVERPDGSNFTLKIRSTKLEDSAMYFCASSTSGGAYEQYFGPGTRLTVT.

In this sample, this clone turned up a few times. The chain links TRBV5-1 to TRBJ1-2, with 8 bases that match TRBD1. Per the germline V gene, CDR1 is SGHRS and CDR2 is YFSETQ. After removal of 0 bases from V and 6 bases from J, the junction contained 4 bases not matched to a gene. This CDR3 region has 14 residues. DNA for the CDR3: TGCGCCAGCAGCTTGGATGGACAGGGTGATGGCTACACCTTC. Protein: CASSLDGQGDGYTF. Looking up the rest from reference TRBV5-1 and TRBJ1-2 gives the full variable domain: KAGVTQTPRYLIKTRGQQVTLSCSPISGHRSVSWYQQTPGQGLQFLFEYFSETQRNKGNFPGRFSGRQFSNSRSEMNVSTLELGDSALYLCASSLDGQGDGYTFGSGTRLTVV.